This TCR beta chain was identified during a study of T cell repertoires in cytomegalovirus infection. Study details: Recently identified HLA-C-restricted CMV epitopes were among the peptides used. Whole-study findings and limits: Dominant in the ex vivo response were TCR beta clonotypes restricted by HLA-C and specific for CMV.

As concerns this clonotype: As yet, its antigen is unknown.

In TCRdb, the reads were re-called with MiXCR into one record per CDR3 protein. The repertoire holds 35,000 or so distinct CDR3 sequences, with approximately 52% as singletons. Trimming left V 5 bases short and J 2 bases short, with 18 bases between. From germline, CDR1 is SGHTA and CDR2 FQGNSA. This CDR3 region has 16 residues. Sample: CD8+ T cells from cultured PBMCs, taken from culture after CMV antigen stimulation. The chain joins TRBV7-2 to TRBJ2-5; weak D call: TRBD2 (5 bases). The receptor comes from a human donor in good health (CMV status not recorded). Some clones in this sample may be carry-over from other donors' samples. The DNA for the CDR3 is TGTGCCAGCAGCCACACCTCCCGGAGGCTGCAAGAGACCCAGTACTTC. Amino acids: CASSHTSRRLQETQYF.